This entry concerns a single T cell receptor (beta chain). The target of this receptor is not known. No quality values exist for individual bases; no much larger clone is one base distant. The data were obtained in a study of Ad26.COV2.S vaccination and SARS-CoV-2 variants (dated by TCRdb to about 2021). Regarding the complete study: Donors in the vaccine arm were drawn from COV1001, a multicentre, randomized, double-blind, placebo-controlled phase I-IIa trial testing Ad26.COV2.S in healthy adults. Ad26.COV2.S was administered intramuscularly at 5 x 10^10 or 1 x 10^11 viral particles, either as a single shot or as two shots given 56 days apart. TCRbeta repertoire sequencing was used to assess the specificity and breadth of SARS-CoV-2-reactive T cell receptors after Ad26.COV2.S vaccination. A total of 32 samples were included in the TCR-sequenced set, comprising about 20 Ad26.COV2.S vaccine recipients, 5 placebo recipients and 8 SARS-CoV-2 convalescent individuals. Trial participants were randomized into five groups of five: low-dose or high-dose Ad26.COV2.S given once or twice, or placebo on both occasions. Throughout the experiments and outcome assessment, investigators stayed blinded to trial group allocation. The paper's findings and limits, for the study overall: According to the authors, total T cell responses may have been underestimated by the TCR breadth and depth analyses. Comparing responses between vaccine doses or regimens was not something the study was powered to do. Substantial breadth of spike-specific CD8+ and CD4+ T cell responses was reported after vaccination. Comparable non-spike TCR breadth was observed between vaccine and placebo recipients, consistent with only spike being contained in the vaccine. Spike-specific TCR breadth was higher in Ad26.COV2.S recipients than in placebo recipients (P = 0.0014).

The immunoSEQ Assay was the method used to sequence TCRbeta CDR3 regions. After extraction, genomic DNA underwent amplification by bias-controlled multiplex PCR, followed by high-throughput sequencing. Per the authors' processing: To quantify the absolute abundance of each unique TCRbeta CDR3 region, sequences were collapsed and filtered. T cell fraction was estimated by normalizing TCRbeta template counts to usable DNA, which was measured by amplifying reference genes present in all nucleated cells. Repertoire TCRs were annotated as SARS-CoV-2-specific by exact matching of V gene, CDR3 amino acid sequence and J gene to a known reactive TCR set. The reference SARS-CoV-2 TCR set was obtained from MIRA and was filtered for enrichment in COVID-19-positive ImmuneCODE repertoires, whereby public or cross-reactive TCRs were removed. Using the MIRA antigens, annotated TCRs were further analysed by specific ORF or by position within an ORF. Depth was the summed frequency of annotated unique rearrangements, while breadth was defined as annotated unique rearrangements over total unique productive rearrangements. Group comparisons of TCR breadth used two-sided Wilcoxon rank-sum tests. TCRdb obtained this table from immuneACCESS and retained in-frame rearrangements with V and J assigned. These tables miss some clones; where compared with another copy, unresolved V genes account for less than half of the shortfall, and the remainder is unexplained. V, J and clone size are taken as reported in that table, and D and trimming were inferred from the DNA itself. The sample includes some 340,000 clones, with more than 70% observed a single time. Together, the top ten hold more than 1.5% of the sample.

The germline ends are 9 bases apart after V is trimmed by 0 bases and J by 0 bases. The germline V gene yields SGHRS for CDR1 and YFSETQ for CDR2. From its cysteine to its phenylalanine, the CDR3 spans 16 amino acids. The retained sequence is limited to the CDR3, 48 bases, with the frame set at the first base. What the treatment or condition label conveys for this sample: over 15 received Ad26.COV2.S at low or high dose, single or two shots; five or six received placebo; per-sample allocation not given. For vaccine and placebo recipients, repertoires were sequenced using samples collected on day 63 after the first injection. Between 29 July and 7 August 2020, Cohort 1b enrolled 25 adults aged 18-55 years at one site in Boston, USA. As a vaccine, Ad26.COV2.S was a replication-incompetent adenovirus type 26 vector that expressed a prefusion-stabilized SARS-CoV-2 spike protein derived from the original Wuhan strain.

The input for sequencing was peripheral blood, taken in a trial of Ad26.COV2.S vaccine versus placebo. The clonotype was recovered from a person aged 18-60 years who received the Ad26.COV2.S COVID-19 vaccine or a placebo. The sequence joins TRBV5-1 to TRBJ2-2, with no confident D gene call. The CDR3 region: CASSLERTANTGELFF. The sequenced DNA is TGCGCCAGCAGCTTGGAGAGGACGGCGAACACCGGGGAGCTGTTTTTT.